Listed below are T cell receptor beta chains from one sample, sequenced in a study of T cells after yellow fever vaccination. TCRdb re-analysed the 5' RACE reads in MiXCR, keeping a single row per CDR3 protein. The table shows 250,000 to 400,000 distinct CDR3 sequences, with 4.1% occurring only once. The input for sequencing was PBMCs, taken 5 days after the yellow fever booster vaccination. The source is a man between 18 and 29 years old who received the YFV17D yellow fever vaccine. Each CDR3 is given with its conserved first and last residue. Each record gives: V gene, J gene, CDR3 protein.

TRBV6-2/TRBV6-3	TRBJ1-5	CASSYSIWDSTGENDQPQHF
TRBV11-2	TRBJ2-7	CASSSLGYEQYF
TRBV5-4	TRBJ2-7	CASRKDLTLYEQYF
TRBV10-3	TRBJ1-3	CAISESTLVGNTIYF
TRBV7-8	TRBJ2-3	CASSFTSGGVSTDTQYF
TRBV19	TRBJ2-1	CASRGQGTYNEQFF
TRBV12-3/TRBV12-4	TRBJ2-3	CASRIMEVPTDTQYF
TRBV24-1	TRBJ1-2	CATSDWVTGYTF
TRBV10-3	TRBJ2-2	CAMRTYTGELFF
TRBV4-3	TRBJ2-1	CASSPIGFPNEQFF
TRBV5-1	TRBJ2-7	CASSKHQDAYEQYF
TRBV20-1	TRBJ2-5	CSARAGVIQETQYF
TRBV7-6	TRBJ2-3	CASSLGAQGSSRTDTQYF
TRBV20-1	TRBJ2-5	CSARAAGSDQETQYF
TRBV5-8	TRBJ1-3	CASSPFPANTIYF
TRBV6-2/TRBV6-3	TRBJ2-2	CASTYGGFANTGELFF
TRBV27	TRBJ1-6	CASSILAGTLNNSPLHF
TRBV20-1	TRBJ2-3	CSARGDLADTQYF
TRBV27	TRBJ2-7	CASMTQLSSYEQYF
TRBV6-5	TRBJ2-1	CASSYSAGDVNEQFF
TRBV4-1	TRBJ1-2	CASSPPGGGHYGYTF
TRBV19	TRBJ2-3	CASSVRDPLGTQYF
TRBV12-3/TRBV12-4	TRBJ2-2	CASSPAGGGPGELFF
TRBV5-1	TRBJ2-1	CASSSTTSGGDGEQFF
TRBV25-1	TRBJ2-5	CASSELRDRVAGETQYF
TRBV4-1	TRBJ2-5	CASSQGPAKETQYF
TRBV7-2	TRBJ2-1	CASSRTDGRNEQFF
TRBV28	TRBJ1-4	CASSRGTVATNEKLFF
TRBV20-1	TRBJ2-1	CSARSPSAARNEQFF
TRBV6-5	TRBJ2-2	CASRNPTGYTGELFF
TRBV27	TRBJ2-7	CASRPGQELYEQYF
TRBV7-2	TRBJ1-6	CASSLFRAQYNSPLHF
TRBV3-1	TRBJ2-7	CASKTSGFSNEQYF
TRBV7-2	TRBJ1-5	CASSRDFSNQPQHF
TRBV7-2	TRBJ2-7	CASSPPHRGRKYF
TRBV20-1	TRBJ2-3	CSAKRGGDTQYF
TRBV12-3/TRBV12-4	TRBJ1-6	CASRRAGRTNSPLHF
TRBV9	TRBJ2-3	CASSPRDPDTQYF
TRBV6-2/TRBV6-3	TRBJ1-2	CASTGSIYGYTF
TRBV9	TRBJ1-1	CASSVDTMNTEAFF
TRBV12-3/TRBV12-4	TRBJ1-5	CASRLQGLPPQHF